In its sample, the clone carrying this TCR beta chain was seen a few times. Patients showing uncontrolled infection, other autoimmune disease, pregnancy or lactation were ineligible. PBMCs were collected from an approximately 10 ml volume of fresh peripheral blood. This sample was included in a study of T cells in Graves' hyperthyroidism and ophthalmopathy. For the study at large: Initial diagnosis, before any treatment, was when peripheral blood was collected.

The germline CDR1 and CDR2 sequences are LNHNV and YYDKDF (reference sequence). The length of the CDR3 is 16 residues. V trimming: 2 bases; J trimming: 2 bases; junction bases outside the gene matches: 8. TCR beta CDR3 sequences were amplified from RNA transcripts. In the first-round RT-PCR of the TCR CDR3, the HTBI primer set was used. MiXCR, run by TCRdb on the multiplex PCR reads, gives a single entry per CDR3 protein. The data show under 350,000 distinct CDR3 sequences, roughly 15% seen once. V is TRBV15 and J is TRBJ2-7, with 8 bases matching TRBD2. Sequences were obtained from blood. This sequence was found in a middle-aged woman with Graves' ophthalmopathy. The CDR3 loop is CATSRPGGGLAYEQYF. The CDR3 DNA reads TGTGCCACCAGCAGACCCGGGGGGGGACTCGCCTACGAGCAGTACTTC. The whole variable domain, filled in from reference TRBV15 and TRBJ2-7, reads DAMVIQNPRYQVTQFGKPVTLSCSQTLNHNVMYWYQQKSSQAPKLLFHYYDKDFNNEADTPDNFQSRRPNTSFCFLDIRSPGLGDTAMYLCATSRPGGGLAYEQYFGPGTRLTVT.